Listed below are T cell receptor beta chains from one sample, sequenced in a study of blood T cell repertoires in COVID-19. This table comes from immunoSEQ multiplex PCR, and its TCRdb copy is limited to in-frame clones, with some not included. Altogether 200,000 to 250,000 clones are present, 85% to 90% being singletons, with the ten largest covering roughly 3%. Sequencing was done on a sample of peripheral blood. Receptors were obtained from a man aged 25 to 40 with COVID-19, enrolled during active disease. Both conserved end residues are part of each CDR3. D genes are given only for firm matches. Clone size is stated in some rows and not others, as once, few, many or a class when expanded.

V,size,D,J,DNA,CDR3
TRBV6-2/TRBV6-3,.,TRBD1,TRBJ1-3,TGTGCCAGCAGTTCCCTCGTGGACAGGGGTTTGTCGACTGGAAACACCATATATTTT,CASSSLVDRGLSTGNTIYF
TRBV23-1,.,TRBD1,TRBJ1-4,TGCGCCAGCACCGGACAGGGAAGGGAGAGCAATGAAAAACTGTTTTTT,CASTGQGRESNEKLFF
TRBV7-9,.,TRBD1,TRBJ2-1,TGTGCCAGCAGCTTTATTATCTCTGGGCAGGGGGACGATGAGCAGTTCTTC,CASSFIISGQGDDEQFF
TRBV5-1,.,.,TRBJ2-7,TGCGCCAGCAGCTTGGAAGCAGGGCTAAACTACGAGCAGTACTTC,CASSLEAGLNYEQYF
TRBV7-9,.,TRBD1,TRBJ2-1,TGTGCCAGCAGCTTAGGGACAGGGACTTACAATGAGCAGTTCTTC,CASSLGTGTYNEQFF
TRBV30,.,TRBD2,TRBJ2-1,TGTGCCTGGAGACTAGCGGGAGGGGTCCGAAATGAGCAGTTCTTC,CAWRLAGGVRNEQFF
TRBV11-3,.,.,TRBJ2-1,TGTGCCAGCAGCTTAGGGGCCGGCCGGTACAATGAGCAGTTCTTC,CASSLGAGRYNEQFF
TRBV7-9,.,.,TRBJ1-1,TGTGCCAGCAGCTTACGGGGAATGACTGAAGCTTTCTTT,CASSLRGMTEAFF
TRBV28,.,TRBD1,TRBJ1-2,TGTGCCAGCAGTCCCGGGGGACAGATTAACTATGGCTACACCTTC,CASSPGGQINYGYTF
TRBV4-1,.,.,TRBJ2-5,TGCGCCAGCAGCCCGGGTGGGGGGTCGATGGAGACCCAGTACTTC,CASSPGGGSMETQYF
TRBV7-8,once,.,TRBJ1-2,TGTGCCAGCAGCCGCGGTTCCTATGGCTACACCTTC,CASSRGSYGYTF
TRBV7-2,.,TRBD2,TRBJ2-1,TGTGCCAGCAGCTTGGTGCGGGGGGGCCACTATGAGCAGTTCTTC,CASSLVRGGHYEQFF
TRBV28,.,.,TRBJ1-4,TGTGCCAGCATGACAGGTCATGAAAAACTGTTTTTT,CASMTGHEKLFF
TRBV6-5,.,.,TRBJ2-7,TGTGCCAGCAGTTACTCTCTAGGCCGCTTGTTAGAGCAGTACTTC,CASSYSLGRLLEQYF
TRBV27,.,.,TRBJ2-1,TGTGCCAGCAGTTTATGGAGGGAGGGGGGCAATGAGCAGTTCTTC,CASSLWREGGNEQFF
TRBV29-1,.,.,TRBJ1-2,TGCAGCGTTGCGATGCGTTCTAACTATGGCTACACCTTC,CSVAMRSNYGYTF
TRBV3-1/TRBV3-2,.,TRBD1,TRBJ2-5,TGTGCCAGCAGCCAAGTTGTCGGGACAGGGGGCGGTTCGGAAGAGACCCAGTACTTC,CASSQVVGTGGGSEETQYF
TRBV1,.,.,TRBJ1-2,TGCACCAGCAGCCAAAATGCCGACATAGACCGGGAGTTCTATGGCTACACCTTC,CTSSQNADIDREFYGYTF
TRBV6-2/TRBV6-3,.,TRBD1,TRBJ1-2,TGTGCCAGCAGTCGGGACAGGAATGGCTACACCTTC,CASSRDRNGYTF
TRBV9,.,TRBD2,TRBJ2-1,TGTGCCAGCAACAGAGATGGACTAGCGCCTTACAATGAGCAGTTCTTC,CASNRDGLAPYNEQFF
TRBV29-1,once,TRBD1,TRBJ1-2,TGCAGCGCCCGGGACAGCCTGAGGGGCTACACCTTC,CSARDSLRGYTF
TRBV7-9,.,TRBD2,TRBJ2-1,TGTGCCATCCCCCAGGGGGGTCTAGCGGGAGGAGGTTCCTACAATGAGCAGTTCTTC,CAIPQGGLAGGGSYNEQFF
TRBV29-1,.,TRBD2,TRBJ2-1,TGCAGCGTTAACGTCCGGGAGGGCTTCTCCTACAATGAGCAGTTCTTC,CSVNVREGFSYNEQFF
TRBV18,.,TRBD2,TRBJ2-1,TGTGCCAGCTCACCCTCCCGGGGGGGCGGTGAGCAGTTCTTC,CASSPSRGGGEQFF
TRBV28,.,TRBD1,TRBJ1-4,TGTGCCAGCAGTTTACAGGGACAGAGACGTGAAAAACTGTTTTTT,CASSLQGQRREKLFF
TRBV4-3,.,.,TRBJ1-5,TGCGCCAGCAGCCTGGGTCGCGGCAGCAATCAGCCCCAGCATTTT,CASSLGRGSNQPQHF
TRBV27,.,TRBD1,TRBJ1-2,TGTGCCAGCAGGGCGACAGGGGTAGCCCACTTGGACACCTTC,CASRATGVAHLDTF
TRBV7-3,.,TRBD2,TRBJ2-3,TGTGCCAGTGCTCTAGGACTAGCTAGCACAGATACGCAGTATTTT,CASALGLASTDTQYF
TRBV6-2/TRBV6-3,.,TRBD1,TRBJ2-7,TGTGCCAGCAGTTACCCCCGGACAGGGGCGTACGAGCAGTACTTC,CASSYPRTGAYEQYF
TRBV7-2,.,.,TRBJ2-3,TGTGCCAGCAGCTTGGGCAATAGAGCGGTTCCCGCAGATACGCAGTATTTT,CASSLGNRAVPADTQYF
TRBV27,.,TRBD2,TRBJ2-3,TGTGCCAGCAGGGGCGGGAGCGGTGCAGATACGCAGTATTTT,CASRGGSGADTQYF
TRBV7-2,.,.,TRBJ2-2,TGTGCCGGCAACACACAGGGTTCCGGGGAGCTGTTTTTT,CAGNTQGSGELFF
TRBV4-1,.,.,TRBJ1-6,TGCGCCAGCAGCCGGCAGAGCTCAGGAGGGTATAATTCACCCCTCCACTTT,CASSRQSSGGYNSPLHF
TRBV27,.,TRBD2,TRBJ2-7,TGTGCCAGCAGTTTAGGTAGGTTAGGCGGGAGTAGTGGCGACGAGCAGTACTTC,CASSLGRLGGSSGDEQYF
TRBV19,.,TRBD2,TRBJ2-3,TGTGCCAGTAGTTGGTGGAGCGGGGACACAGATACGCAGTATTTT,CASSWWSGDTDTQYF
TRBV5-1,.,TRBD2,TRBJ2-2,TGCGCCAGCAGCACGACTAGCGGGGGGGCCACCGGGGAGCTGTTTTTT,CASSTTSGGATGELFF
TRBV27,.,TRBD1,TRBJ1-1,TGTGCCAGCAGTTTAACAGGGGCTCACACTGAAGCTTTCTTT,CASSLTGAHTEAFF
TRBV5-4,.,.,TRBJ1-2,TGTGCCAGCAGCTTATACGGACAAGAAGGAGTGTATGGCTACACCTTC,CASSLYGQEGVYGYTF
TRBV10-3,.,TRBD2,TRBJ2-3,TGTGCCATCAGGGGGGTAGCGGGACACAGCACAGATACGCAGTATTTT,CAIRGVAGHSTDTQYF
TRBV5-1,.,.,TRBJ2-7,TGCGCCAGCAGCTATTTCGGCTACGAGCAGTACTTC,CASSYFGYEQYF
TRBV7-9,.,.,TRBJ1-2,TGTGCCAGCAGCCGCCCGGGAGGGACCTATGGCTACACCTTC,CASSRPGGTYGYTF
TRBV10-3,.,.,TRBJ1-4,TGTGCCATCAGTGGGCGACAGGCGTCAACTAATGAAAAACTGTTTTTT,CAISGRQASTNEKLFF
TRBV6-5,.,.,TRBJ2-3,TGTGCCAGCCGGCCCAGCGGGAGCACAGATACGCAGTATTTT,CASRPSGSTDTQYF
TRBV15,once,TRBD1,TRBJ1-5,TGTGCCACCAGCGCAATACAGGGGGGAGCCCAGCATTTT,CATSAIQGGAQHF
TRBV6-5,.,TRBD2,TRBJ2-7,TGTGCCAGCAGTTATTCCGGACTAGCCGCCTACGAGCAGTACTTC,CASSYSGLAAYEQYF
TRBV24-1,.,.,TRBJ2-1,TGTGCCACCAGTGATGCAGGGAATTACAATGAGCAGTTCTTC,CATSDAGNYNEQFF
TRBV18,.,TRBD1,TRBJ1-4,TGTGCCAGCTCACCCGAGGACAGGTATAGGGAAAAACTGTTTTTT,CASSPEDRYREKLFF
TRBV7-3,once,.,TRBJ2-1,TGTGCCAGCAGCTTACAACCGGGGAATGAGCAGTTCTTC,CASSLQPGNEQFF
TRBV27,.,TRBD1,TRBJ1-2,TGTGCCAGCAGTTTCTCCTTTCCCACAGGGGAAAGTGGCTACACCTTC,CASSFSFPTGESGYTF
TRBV5-1,.,.,TRBJ1-4,TGCGCCAGCAGCTCGCAGGGGAGCACAACTAATGAAAAACTGTTTTTT,CASSSQGSTTNEKLFF
TRBV6-6,.,TRBD1,TRBJ1-2,TGTGCCAGCAGTTCCGGAGTGCAGGGGGGCGACTATGGCTACACCTTC,CASSSGVQGGDYGYTF
TRBV11-2,.,TRBD1,TRBJ1-1,TGTGCCAGCGAGAGGACAGGAAATGAAGCTTTCTTT,CASERTGNEAFF
TRBV19,few,TRBD1,TRBJ2-2,TGTGCCAGTAGTAGGGGGACAGGAGTGAACACCGGGGAGCTGTTTTTT,CASSRGTGVNTGELFF
TRBV7-2,.,TRBD1,TRBJ1-6,TGTGCCAGCAGCCCGCAGGGGGCGTCCTATAATTCACCCCTCCACTTT,CASSPQGASYNSPLHF